The clone carrying this T cell receptor beta chain was recorded a few times. Its antigen remains unknown. The record originates from a study of post-analysis software for immune sequencing data. Study context: Secondary progressive, relapsing-remitting and progressive-relapsing multiple sclerosis were among the included disease courses.

Study findings and constraints: Batch-mates among the samples co-clustered strongly by F measure. Controls showed significantly higher normalized Chao1 diversity than did multiple sclerosis patients. Patients used about five TRBV segments, including TRBV5-6, TRBV5-1 and TRBV20-1, more often than controls.

The CDR3 covers 14 residues. CDR1 is MNHEY and CDR2 is SVGAGI in the germline V gene. With 4 bases removed from V and 3 bases from J, the gap between germline ends came to 12 bases. Unique molecular identifiers were built into the TCR beta cDNA libraries. TCRdb re-called the PCR reads through MiXCR, storing one row per CDR3 protein. This table holds a few hundred thousand distinct CDR3 sequences, 30% to 40% found once. V and J are TRBV6-5 and TRBJ2-5; D gene ambiguous. The clonotype originates from a girl aged 2-17 years with multiple sclerosis. Sequenced sample: blood. Written as DNA, the CDR3 is TGTGCCAGCAGTTTGCGGAAAAGCAAAGAGACCCAGTACTTC. Amino acids: CASSLRKSKETQYF.